Given below is one T cell receptor (beta chain) in context. This entry belongs to a study of blood T cell repertoires in COVID-19. Study in general: Samples of COVID-19 (acute and convalescent) were obtained from the United States, Italy and Spain. The analysed material was cDNA or gDNA that came from T cells, B-cell-depleted T cells, or PBMCs.

The CDR3 totals 14 residues. The germline V gene encodes CDR1 SGHRS and CDR2 YFSETQ. Trimming took 4 bases from V and 2 from J; bases not matched to a gene: 6. Clones were read by immunoSEQ multiplex PCR, and TCRdb kept only the in-frame ones, dropping some. The sample holds about 170,000 clones, approximately 85% seen once. This sequence originates from a man of 80 years or more with COVID-19, enrolled during active disease. The sample consisted of peripheral blood. V and J are TRBV5-1 and TRBJ2-7; 7 positions match TRBD1. The CDR3: CASSLGTVAYEQYF. The CDR3 nucleotides read TGCGCCAGCAGCCTCGGGACAGTAGCCTACGAGCAGTACTTC.